This T cell receptor (beta chain) is drawn from a study of cytomegalovirus exposure and HLA in healthy donors. This CDR3 is 11 amino acids long. V gave up 7 bases and J gave up 1 base, with 4 bases separating them. Germline V lookup: CDR1 MNHNS, CDR2 SASEGT. Study results and caveats: The listing of 150 to 200 TCR beta chains classed them as cytomegalovirus-associated.

A word on this clone: Its antigen is unidentified.

The table came from immunoSEQ multiplex PCR; TCRdb's copy has only in-frame clones and leaves some out. The profile shows about 140,000 clones, just over 85% of them singletons. The sequencing input was PBMCs. The chain carries TRBV6-1 and TRBJ1-1, with no clear D. The TCR comes from a woman between 18 and 29 years old in good health and CMV-seropositive. The CDR3 DNA reads TGTGCCAGCAACGGGAACACTGAAGCTTTCTTT. It yields the protein CASNGNTEAFF.